This TCR beta chain was captured by sequencing in a study of cytomegalovirus exposure and HLA in healthy donors. Broader study findings: Altogether, 150 to 200 TCR beta chains were recorded as cytomegalovirus-associated.

These donors were members of the roughly 120-subject validation cohort, a group separate from the approximately 670-subject first cohort. Regarding this clone: Its antigen is unidentified.

This CDR3 has 15 residues. The trim removed 4 bases at V and 1 base at J, leaving 7 bases unmatched. Germline assignment: CDR1 SGHNT and CDR2 YYREEE (reference sequence). Sequencing used immunoSEQ multiplex PCR; TCRdb keeps in-frame clones, though not all of them. The table includes 150,000 to 200,000 clones, approximately 96% detected once. This rearrangement joins TRBV5-4 to TRBJ1-1; TRBD1 matches at 7 bases. Material: PBMCs. This clonotype was sampled from a woman younger than 30 in good health and CMV-seronegative. The CDR3 loop is CASSPGQQKNTEAFF. The DNA for the CDR3 is TGTGCCAGCAGCCCGGGACAGCAGAAGAACACTGAAGCTTTCTTT.